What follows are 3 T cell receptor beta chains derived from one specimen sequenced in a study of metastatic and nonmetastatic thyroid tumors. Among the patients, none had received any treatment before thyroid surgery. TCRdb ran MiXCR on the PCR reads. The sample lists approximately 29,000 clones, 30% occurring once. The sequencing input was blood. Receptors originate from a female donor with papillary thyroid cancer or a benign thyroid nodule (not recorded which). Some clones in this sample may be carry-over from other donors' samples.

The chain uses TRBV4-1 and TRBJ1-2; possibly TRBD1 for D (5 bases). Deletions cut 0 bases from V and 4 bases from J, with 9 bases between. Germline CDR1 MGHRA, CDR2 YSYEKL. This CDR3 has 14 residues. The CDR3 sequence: CASSQDSRAYGYTF. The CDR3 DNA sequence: TGCGCCAGCAGCCAAGATTCCAGGGCCTATGGCTACACCTTC.

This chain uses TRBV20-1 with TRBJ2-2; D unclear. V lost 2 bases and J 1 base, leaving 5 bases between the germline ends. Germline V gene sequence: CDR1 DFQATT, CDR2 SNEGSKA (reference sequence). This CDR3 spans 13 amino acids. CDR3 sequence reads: CSARKGNTGELFF. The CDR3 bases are TGCAGTGCTAGAAAAGGGAACACCGGGGAGCTGTTTTTT.

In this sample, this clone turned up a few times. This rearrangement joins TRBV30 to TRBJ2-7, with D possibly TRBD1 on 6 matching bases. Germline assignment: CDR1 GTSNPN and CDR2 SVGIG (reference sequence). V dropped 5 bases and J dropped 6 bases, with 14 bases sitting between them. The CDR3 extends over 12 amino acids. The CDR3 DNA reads TGTGCCTGGGCTCAGGGGCCGGGCGAGCAGTACTTC. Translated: CAWAQGPGEQYF.